Below, one T cell receptor (beta chain) is given with its context. Antigen unknown. Sequencing was performed with immunoSEQ multiplex PCR; in TCRdb, only in-frame clones are kept and a portion is missing. The sample lists 110,000 to 150,000 clones; 85% to 90% were seen once. These data originate in a study of cytomegalovirus exposure and HLA in healthy donors. Study results and caveats: In vitro assays verified that a few CMV-associated chains recognized CMV antigens specifically. Researchers counted roughly 150 TCR beta chains as cytomegalovirus-associated.

The CDR3 sequence is 15 residues long. V shed 6 bases, J shed 3 bases, and the junction held 6 bases outside the gene matches. Germline V lookup: CDR1 MNHNS, CDR2 SASEGT. The chain combines TRBV6-1 with TRBJ1-5; 9 positions match TRBD1. Sequences were obtained from PBMCs. This receptor was obtained from a man between 18 and 29 years old in good health and CMV-seronegative. The CDR3 protein is CASSLTGGDNQPQHF. The DNA for the CDR3 is TGTGCCAGCAGCCTGACAGGGGGAGACAATCAGCCCCAGCATTTT.